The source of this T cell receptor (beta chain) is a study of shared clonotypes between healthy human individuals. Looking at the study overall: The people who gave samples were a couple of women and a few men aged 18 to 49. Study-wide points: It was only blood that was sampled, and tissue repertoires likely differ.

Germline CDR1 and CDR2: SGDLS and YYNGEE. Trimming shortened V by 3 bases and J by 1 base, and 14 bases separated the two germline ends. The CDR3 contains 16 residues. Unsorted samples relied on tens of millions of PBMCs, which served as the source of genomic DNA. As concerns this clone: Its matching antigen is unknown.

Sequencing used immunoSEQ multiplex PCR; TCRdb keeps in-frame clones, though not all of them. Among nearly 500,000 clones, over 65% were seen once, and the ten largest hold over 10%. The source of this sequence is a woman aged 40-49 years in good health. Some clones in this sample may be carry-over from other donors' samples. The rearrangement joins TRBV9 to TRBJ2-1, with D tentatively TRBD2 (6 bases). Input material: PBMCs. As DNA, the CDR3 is TGTGCCAGCAGCGCAAGGAGCGGAGGGTCCTACAATGAGCAGTTCTTC. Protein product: CASSARSGGSYNEQFF. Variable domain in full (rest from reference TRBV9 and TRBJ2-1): DSGVTQTPKHLITATGQRVTLRCSPRSGDLSVYWYQQSLDQGLQFLIQYYNGEERAKGNILERFSAQQFPDLHSELNLSSLELGDSALYFCASSARSGGSYNEQFFGPGTRLTVL.